One and the same sample provided the 30 T cell receptor beta chains below, sequenced in a study of a mutant IDH1 vaccine in newly diagnosed glioma. Produced via immunoSEQ multiplex PCR; TCRdb's table is partial and in-frame only. The sample lists about 31,000 clones, over 65% seen once, with about 11% in the top ten. No antigen is known for these receptors. Time point of the sample: week 35, safety follow-up. Vaccine doses each comprised 300 ug of mutant IDH1 20-mer peptide, with topical imiquimod. The specimen comprised PBMCs, sampled from a glioma patient whose treatment included an IDH1 peptide vaccine. These receptors were obtained from a woman between 40 and 50 years old with glioma.

The chain has TRBV25-1 and TRBJ2-1; a weak D match, TRBD1 (5 bases). The CDR3 length is 17 residues. V gave up 5 bases and J gave up 7 bases, with 24 bases separating them. The germline gives CDR1 MGHDK, CDR2 SYGVNS. The CDR3: CASSNGASTVVRNEQFF. CDR3 nucleotides: TGTGCCAGCAGTAATGGGGCCAGCACAGTCGTACGGAATGAGCAGTTCTTC.

The rearrangement uses TRBV19 and TRBJ2-5, with a tentative D call TRBD1 (5 bases). The CDR3 has 16 residues. Germline V gives CDR1 LNHDA, CDR2 SQIVND (reference sequence). V lost 7 bases to trimming and J lost 1 base, with 19 bases between them. This CDR3 reads CASKPRRGIFQETQYF. The CDR3 DNA follows: TGTGCCAGTAAGCCTCGAAGGGGAATTTTCCAAGAGACCCAGTACTTC.

The rearrangement joins TRBV13 to TRBJ1-1; tentatively, D is TRBD1 (6 bases). The germline V gene encodes CDR1 PRHDT and CDR2 FYEKMQ (reference sequence). Trimming stripped 7 bases from V and 1 base from J, with 19 bases between. CDR3 size: 16 residues. CDR3 coding DNA: TGTGCCAGCACAATATGGGGGGGGCTCACGAACACTGAAGCTTTCTTT. This gives the protein CASTIWGGLTNTEAFF.

V gene TRBV6-1 combines with J gene TRBJ2-5, with D maybe TRBD1 (7 bases). Germline CDR1 and CDR2: MNHNS and SASEGT. The CDR3 runs to 14 residues. The V gene lost 4 bases and the J gene lost 5 bases, with 14 bases spanning the gap. This CDR3 reads CASSALAGGETQYF. Written as DNA, the CDR3 is TGTGCCAGCAGTGCTCTAGCAGGGGGGGAGACCCAGTACTTC.

The chain is built from TRBV19 and TRBJ2-7; perhaps TRBD1 as D (6 bases). Trimming took off 6 bases at V and 0 bases at J, with 12 bases between the two ends. The CDR3 runs to 14 residues. Germline V gives CDR1 LNHDA, CDR2 SQIVND (reference sequence). The CDR3 sequence is CASSQGYGSYEQYF. Written as DNA, the CDR3 is TGTGCCAGTAGCCAGGGGTATGGCTCCTACGAGCAGTACTTC.

The V and J genes are TRBV9 and TRBJ1-2; 10 positions match TRBD1. Trimming took 2 bases from V and 5 from J; bases not matched to a gene: 15. The CDR3 covers 18 residues. CDR1 is SGDLS and CDR2 is YYNGEE in the germline V gene. Here the CDR3 reads CASSVLALPRQGAYGYTF. The CDR3 DNA is TGTGCCAGCAGCGTTCTGGCTCTCCCGAGACAGGGGGCATATGGCTACACCTTC. The complete variable domain, with remaining parts taken from reference TRBV9 and TRBJ1-2, reads DSGVTQTPKHLITATGQRVTLRCSPRSGDLSVYWYQQSLDQGLQFLIQYYNGEERAKGNILERFSAQQFPDLHSELNLSSLELGDSALYFCASSVLALPRQGAYGYTFGSGTRLTVV.

This clone was seen a handful of times. The chain is built from TRBV5-4 and TRBJ1-1; weak D call: TRBD1 (5 bases). The V gene's germline CDR1 is SGHNT and CDR2 YYREEE (reference sequence). CDR3 size: 14 residues. The germline V and J ends were trimmed by 5 bases and 0 bases, with 11 bases remaining between them. The CDR3 nucleotides read TGTGCCAGCAGTATGGACATAATGAACACTGAAGCTTTCTTT. Translating it yields CASSMDIMNTEAFF.

The chain couples TRBV30 to TRBJ2-3, with D tentatively TRBD1 (6 bases). Germline loops: CDR1 GTSNPN, CDR2 SVGIG (reference sequence). V gave up 1 base and J gave up 8 bases, with 13 bases separating them. There are 13 residues in the CDR3. Written as DNA, the CDR3 is TGTGCCTGGAGTGCCCTCCAGGGGCGTACGCAGTATTTT. The encoded protein is CAWSALQGRTQYF.

The chain recombines TRBV5-5 with TRBJ1-6; no definite D call. In germline, CDR1 is SGHKS, CDR2 YYEKEE (reference sequence). The V gene lost 0 bases and the J gene lost 7 bases, with 11 bases spanning the gap. The CDR3 totals 15 residues. CDR3 in amino acids: CASSLEPFSNSPLHF. CDR3 bases: TGTGCCAGCAGCTTGGAACCGTTCTCAAATTCACCCCTCCACTTT. Using reference TRBV5-5 and TRBJ1-6 for the parts outside the CDR3, the full variable domain is DAGVTQSPTHLIKTRGQQVTLRCSPISGHKSVSWYQQVLGQGPQFIFQYYEKEERGRGNFPDRFSARQFPNYSSELNVNALLLGDSALYLCASSLEPFSNSPLHFGNGTRLTVT.

J is TRBJ2-7 and V is TRBV29-1; 8 bases are shared with TRBD1. The V gene end was trimmed by 7 bases and the J gene end by 5 bases; junction bases not matched to a gene: 4. The CDR3 loop spans 11 amino acids. Germline V gene sequence: CDR1 SQVTM, CDR2 ANQGSEA. In nucleotides, the CDR3 is TGCAGCGCTAAGGACAGGGACGAGCAGTACTTC. Translation: CSAKDRDEQYF.

The J gene is TRBJ1-4, the V gene TRBV5-1, with TRBD1 as a possible D gene (5 bases). The CDR3 consists of 16 residues. V lost 3 bases and J 5 bases, leaving 17 bases between the germline ends. Germline values: CDR1 SGHRS, CDR2 YFSETQ. The CDR3 bases are TGCGCCAGCAGCTGGGGGAGGAGAGCTTCAAATGAAAAACTGTTTTTT. Protein sequence: CASSWGRRASNEKLFF.

The rearrangement joins TRBV4-1 to TRBJ1-6; maybe TRBD1 (5 bases). CDR1 and CDR2 (germline): MGHRA, YSYEKL. The CDR3 runs 18 residues. V was cut by 0 bases and J by 1 base, with 13 bases left in between. The CDR3 sequence is CASSQDTGRVSYNSPLHF. The CDR3 DNA follows: TGCGCCAGCAGCCAAGACACGGGCAGGGTATCCTATAATTCACCCCTCCACTTT.

J is TRBJ1-2 and V is TRBV9; TRBD1 matches at 11 bases. In germline, CDR1 is SGDLS, CDR2 YYNGEE. This CDR3 has 14 amino acids. V shed 4 bases and J 8 bases; nucleotides not matched to a gene: 7. CDR3 sequence (DNA): TGTGCCAGCAGCACCGGACAGGGGGCTACGGGCTACACCTTC. Translating gives CASSTGQGATGYTF.

The V call is TRBV30, the J call TRBJ2-6, with D perhaps matching TRBD2 (6 bases). The CDR3 runs to 16 residues. Germline CDR1 reads GTSNPN; CDR2 reads SVGIG (reference sequence). Trimming cost V 5 bases and J 0 bases, with 14 bases left between them. The CDR3 is CAWGAGPNSGANVLTF. The DNA for the CDR3 is TGTGCCTGGGGGGCGGGACCAAACTCTGGGGCCAACGTCCTGACTTTC.

The V gene is TRBV9, the J gene TRBJ2-1; 10 bases line up with TRBD2. The CDR3 is 16 residues long. J lost 5 bases, V lost 4 bases, and 9 bases had no gene match. Germline V gene sequence: CDR1 SGDLS, CDR2 YYNGEE. As DNA, the CDR3 is TGTGCCAGCAGCTTAACAACTAGCGGGGCCAACAATGAGCAGTTCTTC. Translating it yields CASSLTTSGANNEQFF.

This clone was seen a few times. This chain connects TRBV14 to TRBJ2-5; no clear D. The CDR3 covers 12 residues. Germline V gene data show CDR1 as SGHDN and CDR2 as FVKESK. V was trimmed by 4 bases and J by 4 bases, leaving 7 bases between them. The CDR3 loop is CASSPFGETQYF. Written as DNA, the CDR3 is TGTGCCAGCAGCCCCTTCGGAGAGACCCAGTACTTC.

There are a few counts of this clone. The chain carries TRBV29-1 and TRBJ1-1, with D possibly TRBD1 on 5 matching bases. CDR3 length: 12 residues. Germline assignment: CDR1 SQVTM and CDR2 ANQGSEA. V lost 8 bases to trimming and J lost 0 bases, with 10 bases between them. The CDR3 coding sequence is TGCAGCACGGGGCGGATGAACACTGAAGCTTTCTTT. Translation: CSTGRMNTEAFF.

J is TRBJ1-2 and V is TRBV2; 10 bases match TRBD1. With V trimmed by 10 bases and J by 2 bases, 7 bases remained unmatched. CDR3 length equals 14 residues. Germline V lookup: CDR1 SNHLY, CDR2 FYNNEI. The CDR3 region has the DNA TGTGCCACGACCGGGACAGGGGCAAACTATGGCTACACCTTC. Translation: CATTGTGANYGYTF.

The V and J genes are TRBV30 and TRBJ1-1; D ambiguous. Looked up from germline, CDR1 is GTSNPN and CDR2 is SVGIG (reference sequence). The CDR3 extends over 15 amino acids. V lost 0 bases, J lost 4 bases, and 15 bases lay in between. The CDR3 region has the DNA TGTGCCTGGAGTGTAAGTGGAGGGAGGGTCACTGAAGCTTTCTTT. Its protein product is CAWSVSGGRVTEAFF.

The V and J genes are TRBV6-1 and TRBJ2-1, with 10 bases lining up with TRBD2. With V trimmed by 0 bases and J by 4 bases, 0 bases remained unmatched. Germline V gene data show CDR1 as MNHNS and CDR2 as SASEGT. The CDR3 totals 15 residues. Here the CDR3 DNA reads TGTGCCAGCAGTGAAGCTAGCGGGGGGTACAATGAGCAGTTCTTC. Translation: CASSEASGGYNEQFF.

The chain combines TRBV19 with TRBJ1-6; 8 positions match TRBD1. The V segment lost 8 bases and the J segment 0 bases; nucleotides outside the gene matches: 3. Germline loops: CDR1 LNHDA, CDR2 SQIVND (reference sequence). The CDR3 contains 15 residues. The CDR3 here is CASWDRSSYNSPLHF. CDR3 nucleotides: TGTGCCAGTTGGGACAGGAGCTCCTATAATTCACCCCTCCACTTT.

The J gene is TRBJ1-4, the V gene TRBV15; 9 bases match TRBD1. J lost 7 bases, V lost 3 bases, and 3 bases had no gene match. The CDR3 consists of 14 residues. CDR1 and CDR2 (germline): LNHNV, YYDKDF (reference sequence). CDR3 sequence (DNA): TGTGCCACCAGCAGGACAGGGGGACCTGAAAAACTGTTTTTT. Encoded protein: CATSRTGGPEKLFF.

The chain carries TRBV5-1 and TRBJ1-6, with 7 bases aligning to TRBD1. The CDR3 contains 13 residues. Germline CDR1 is SGHRS and CDR2 is YFSETQ. J lost 4 bases, V lost 9 bases, and 4 bases had no gene match. CDR3 coding DNA: TGCGCCACCGGGACAGAATATAATTCACCCCTCCACTTT. As protein: CATGTEYNSPLHF.

In the case of this clone: At one boundary the junction diverges from the germline segment, which might be a read error. Different DNA sequences within this sample yield the same CDR3. V is TRBV6-5 and J is TRBJ1-5, with 7 bases identical to TRBD1. The germline V gene encodes CDR1 MNHEY and CDR2 SVGAGI. The CDR3 covers 14 residues. The CDR3: CASSYSEGGQPQHF. For the CDR3, the DNA is TGTGCCAGCAGTTACTCGGAAGGGGGACAGCCTCAGCATTTT.

The V gene is TRBV6-1, the J gene TRBJ1-2; 8 bases match TRBD1. The CDR3 covers 13 residues. V was pared by 5 bases and J by 6 bases, with 5 bases of the junction left unmatched. The germline CDR1 and CDR2 sequences are MNHNS and SASEGT. The CDR3 here is CASSIRTGNGYTF. DNA of the CDR3: TGTGCCAGCAGTATACGGACAGGGAATGGCTACACCTTC.

The rearrangement joins TRBV2 to TRBJ1-4; D possibly corresponds to TRBD1 (6 bases). Germline V gene data show CDR1 as SNHLY and CDR2 as FYNNEI. The CDR3 covers 16 residues. The ends were cut back, 5 bases at V and 4 bases at J, with 17 bases in the middle. The DNA of the CDR3 is TGTGCCAGCAGTCCCCGCGAAGGCAGGGGTAATGAAAAACTGTTTTTT. Its translation: CASSPREGRGNEKLFF.

V usage is TRBV6-1 and J usage is TRBJ2-3; D tentatively fits TRBD1 or TRBD2 (5 bases each). The V end was cut by 5 bases, the J end by 5 bases, with 14 bases between. The CDR3 sequence is 14 residues long. Germline-derived CDR1 and CDR2 are MNHNS and SASEGT. The CDR3: CASSPVTRGDTQYF. CDR3 bases: TGTGCCAGCAGTCCAGTTACGAGGGGAGATACGCAGTATTTT.

This chain joins TRBV4-2 and TRBJ1-1; tentatively, D is TRBD1 (5 bases). The V gene's germline CDR1 is LGHNA and CDR2 YNFKEQ. Trimming stripped 1 base from V and 0 bases from J, with 9 bases between. There are 15 residues in the CDR3. CDR3 nucleotide sequence: TGTGCCAGCAGCCAAGTAGGCAGGGTGAACACTGAAGCTTTCTTT. Translated: CASSQVGRVNTEAFF.

CDR3 DNA sequence: TGTGCCTGGAGCGACCTCATCCAGACCCAGTACTTC. This encodes CAWSDLIQTQYF. The J gene is TRBJ2-5, the V gene TRBV30; D uncertain. From germline, CDR1 is GTSNPN and CDR2 SVGIG (reference sequence). Deletions cut 3 bases from V and 6 bases from J, with 11 bases between. The length of the CDR3 is 12 residues.

V and J are TRBV25-1 and TRBJ2-3, with 14 bases lining up with TRBD2. The trim removed 6 bases at V and 3 bases at J, leaving 2 bases unmatched. The germline V gene encodes CDR1 MGHDK and CDR2 SYGVNS. The CDR3 is 15 amino acids. The CDR3 coding sequence is TGTGCCAGCAGCCGACTAGCGGGGGGGACAGATACGCAGTATTTT. Its translation is CASSRLAGGTDTQYF.